This T cell receptor beta chain was observed in a study of blood T cell repertoires in COVID-19 (dated by TCRdb to about 2020). General notes on the study: Samples from collaborators originated in the United States, Italy and Spain and spanned both the acute and convalescent phases of COVID-19. The material from the prospective study consisted of cDNA or gDNA derived from T cells, B-cell-depleted T cells, or PBMCs. Subjects who had been exposed to COVID-19, were actively infected with it, or had recovered from it provided the deeply sampled blood TCRbeta repertoires that made up the dataset. The repertoires were released in a freely available public database meant as a resource for research on the immune response to SARS-CoV-2. Samples came from the ongoing ImmuneRACE study (first 160 participants) plus 1,254 subjects from 6 global collaborators. Nearly every sample came with metadata listing a de-identified subject ID, COVID-19 status, age in years and sex. Where available, HLA class I and class II types were taken from metadata supplied by the sample provider and were not determined by assay-based typing.

Results the study describes overall, beyond this receptor: The quantity of clinical and demographic metadata differed by source and by participant and was supplied without curation.

From the cysteine up to the phenylalanine, the CDR3 has a length of 16 residues. Only the CDR3 DNA is retained, 48 bases long and in frame from the first base. CDR1 KGHSH and CDR2 LQKENI are derived from the germline V gene. Trimming removed 6 bases from V and 3 bases from J; the gene matches leave 7 bases unexplained. TCRbeta CDR3 regions were amplified from genomic DNA by means of the immunoSEQ Assay, a bias-controlled multiplex PCR. The paper's processing steps were these. Within the assay, amplification of reference gene primers was used to estimate how many nucleated cells each sample contained. To quantify the absolute abundance of each unique TCRbeta CDR3 rearrangement, sequence reads were collapsed and filtered. For each sample, productive Simpson clonality was calculated as the square root of Simpson's diversity index over productive rearrangements. Sourced from immuneACCESS, this table was stored by TCRdb with only in-frame sequences that have V and J called. A share of the clones is absent; for the studies checked, an unresolved V gene accounts for under half, and the remainder has no known explanation. Clone size and the V and J calls come from that table; the DNA yielded D and trimming. The table for this sample lists 200,000 to 250,000 clones; over 75% of them were counted only once. The biggest ten clones account for roughly 2% of the sample.

Another Seattle source contributed samples from volunteer blood donors who had recovered from COVID-19. Collaborating institutions collected whole blood in K2EDTA tubes following their own protocols. Collaborator samples were shipped for TCRbeta analysis as frozen whole blood, isolated PBMCs, or DNA extracted from either sample type. On this clone: It has no known antigen specificity. Nothing much larger sits one base from this clone, and base qualities are not available.

The chain joins TRBV18 to TRBJ2-3, and 12 bases in between align with TRBD2. The sequence was obtained from a young man who had recovered from COVID-19. The sequenced sample consisted of peripheral blood. The sequenced DNA: TGTGCCAGCTCCCTAGCGGGGGGGAGCTCAACAGATACGCAGTATTTT. Translation gives CASSLAGGSSTDTQYF.